One and the same sample provided the 18 T cell receptor beta chains below, sequenced in a study of T cells in tumors after PD-1 blockade. Profiling relied on immunoSEQ multiplex PCR, and the TCRdb table lists in-frame clones only, not all of them. The repertoire holds 7,500 to 9,000 clones, approximately 70% seen once, with 4.5% to 5% in the top ten. The material was tumor tissue, obtained after anti-PD-1 treatment. The source of these receptors is a human donor with basal cell carcinoma.

The chain couples TRBV7-6 to TRBJ1-6; TRBD1 might be the D (6 bases). This CDR3 has 14 amino acids. Trimming pared 5 bases from V and 13 bases from J, leaving 18 bases between. The germline V gene encodes CDR1 SGHVS and CDR2 FNYEAQ. The CDR3 sequence is CASSQDSRSWPLHF. The DNA of the CDR3 is TGTGCCAGCAGCCAGGACAGTCGGAGTTGGCCCCTCCACTTT.

This chain joins TRBV5-1 and TRBJ2-1, with TRBD1 as a possible D gene (6 bases). CDR1 is SGHRS, CDR2 YFSETQ, per germline. Deletions cut 4 bases from V and 2 bases from J, with 19 bases between. The CDR3 loop spans 17 amino acids. The CDR3 sequence is CASSPEGVVYTYNEQFF. In DNA form, the CDR3 reads TGCGCCAGCAGCCCCGAGGGGGTTGTCTACACCTACAATGAGCAGTTCTTC.

This clone was observed once. The chain employs TRBV11-3 and TRBJ1-5; TRBD1 might be the D (6 bases). The V gene lost 5 bases and the J gene lost 5 bases, with 10 bases spanning the gap. Germline V gene lookup returns CDR1 SGHNT and CDR2 YENEEA. This CDR3 is 13 amino acids long. This chain's CDR3 is CASSLGQHQPQHF. CDR3 bases: TGTGCCAGCAGCCTAGGACAGCATCAGCCCCAGCATTTT.

The rearrangement joins TRBV5-1 to TRBJ1-1; D is unclear. Trimming took 3 bases from V and 0 from J, leaving 6 bases between them. The CDR3 is 13 residues long. The germline V gene encodes CDR1 SGHRS and CDR2 YFSETQ. Here the CDR3 reads CASSSSVNTEAFF. In nucleotides, the CDR3 is TGCGCCAGCAGCTCCTCAGTGAACACTGAAGCTTTCTTT.

This chain links TRBV3-1 (or the pseudogene TRBV3-2) with TRBJ2-5, with 12 positions matching TRBD2. CDR1 is LGHDT and CDR2 is YNNKEL in the germline V gene (reference sequence). This CDR3 spans 17 amino acids. With V trimmed by 4 bases and J by 0 bases, 6 bases remained unmatched. The chain's CDR3 is CASSPRLAGGYQETQYF. As DNA, the CDR3 is TGTGCCAGCAGCCCCAGGCTAGCGGGGGGGTACCAAGAGACCCAGTACTTC.

The gene calls are TRBV7-2 and TRBJ2-1, with 7 nucleotides matching TRBD2. The CDR3 extends over 15 amino acids. V was pared by 3 bases and J by 7 bases, with 9 bases of the junction left unmatched. Germline assignment: CDR1 SGHTA and CDR2 FQGNSA. CDR3 region: CASSFGRRGGNEQFF. The CDR3 DNA is TGTGCCAGCAGCTTCGGCAGGCGCGGGGGTAATGAGCAGTTCTTC.

This clone was counted only a few times. The rearrangement joins TRBV29-1 to TRBJ2-7, with D possibly TRBD1 on 6 matching bases. This CDR3 is built from 15 residues. Per germline, CDR1 SQVTM and CDR2 ANQGSEA. Trimming removed 5 bases at V and 8 bases at J, with 25 bases between. CDR3 bases: TGCAGCGTTTGGCCAGGGGATGATGTGAGCACGAAGCAGTACTTC. It translates to CSVWPGDDVSTKQYF.

The gene calls are TRBV5-6 and TRBJ1-2; TRBD1 matches at 10 bases. This CDR3 contains 15 residues. The ends lost 0 bases at V and 5 bases at J; junction bases unmatched: 4. Per germline, CDR1 SGHDT and CDR2 YYEEEE. CDR3 protein: CASSLGVGQGYGYTF. The CDR3 nucleotides read TGTGCCAGCAGCTTGGGTGTGGGACAGGGGTATGGCTACACCTTC.

The chain uses TRBV7-3 and TRBJ1-6; TRBD1 is a possible D gene (5 bases). Germline CDR1 reads SGHTA; CDR2 reads FQGTGA. V was pared by 5 bases and J by 7 bases, with 12 bases between. This CDR3 is 14 amino acids long. CDR3 DNA: TGTGCCAGCAGCACCCAGGGACCAAATTCACCCCTCCACTTT. Amino acid sequence: CASSTQGPNSPLHF.

This clone turned up a few times. V is TRBV15 and J is TRBJ2-4, with a tentative D call TRBD2 (6 bases). The CDR3 loop spans 15 amino acids. CDR1 is LNHNV, CDR2 YYDKDF, per germline (reference sequence). The V gene lost 4 bases and the J gene lost 1 base, with 11 bases spanning the gap. This CDR3 is CATSNPLAAKNIQYF. The CDR3 DNA reads TGTGCCACCAGCAACCCACTAGCCGCCAAAAACATTCAGTACTTC. Combining the CDR3 with reference TRBV15 and TRBJ2-4 gives the whole variable domain DAMVIQNPRYQVTQFGKPVTLSCSQTLNHNVMYWYQQKSSQAPKLLFHYYDKDFNNEADTPDNFQSRRPNTSFCFLDIRSPGLGDTAMYLCATSNPLAAKNIQYFGAGTRLSVL.

This clone has just one count. This rearrangement joins TRBV19 to TRBJ1-1, with TRBD1 matching over 7 bases. CDR1 is LNHDA, CDR2 SQIVND, per germline (reference sequence). The V segment lost 7 bases and the J segment 1 base; nucleotides outside the gene matches: 9. This CDR3 spans 15 amino acids. CDR3 sequence (DNA): TGTGCCAGTAAGGGACCACAGGGGCCGAACACTGAAGCTTTCTTT. Its translation is CASKGPQGPNTEAFF.

The V gene is TRBV7-9, the J gene TRBJ1-1; TRBD1 agrees at 7 bases. CDR1 is SEHNR and CDR2 is FQNEAQ in the germline V gene (reference sequence). V shed 0 bases, J shed 5 bases, and the junction held 3 bases outside the gene matches. This CDR3 comprises 14 residues. CDR3 coding DNA: TGTGCCAGCAGCTTAGCGACAGGGACTACTGAAGCTTTCTTT. Protein: CASSLATGTTEAFF.

This chain joins TRBV6-2 or TRBV6-3 and TRBJ1-6; D unresolved. The CDR3 covers 12 residues. The germline V gene encodes CDR1 MNHEY and CDR2 SVGEGT. Trimming left V 2 bases short and J 9 bases short, with 5 bases between. For the CDR3, the DNA is TGTGCCAGCAGTTACAAGTTTTCACCCCTCCACTTT. Residues: CASSYKFSPLHF.

This chain connects TRBV12-5 to TRBJ2-5; a possible D gene is TRBD2 (6 bases). Germline V gives CDR1 LGHNT, CDR2 FRNRAP. V shed 6 bases and J shed 5 bases, with 19 bases lying between them. This CDR3 is built from 15 residues. CDR3 sequence: CASGLRDSYGETQYF. In nucleotides, the CDR3 is TGTGCTAGTGGCCTCCGGGACTCCTATGGGGAGACCCAGTACTTC.

The J gene is TRBJ2-7, the V gene TRBV6-5, with 11 nucleotides matching TRBD1. V was pared by 5 bases and J by 0 bases, with 3 bases of the junction left unmatched. In germline, CDR1 is MNHEY, CDR2 SVGAGI. The CDR3 extends over 15 amino acids. The CDR3 DNA is TGTGCCAGCAGTAGGGGGACAGGGGGCTCCTACGAGCAGTACTTC. The encoded protein is CASSRGTGGSYEQYF.

The CDR3 bases are TGCGCCAGCAGCCCATATGGCGAGGCCACCGGGACTGAAGCTTTCTTT. It specifies CASSPYGEATGTEAFF. The genes are TRBV5-1 and TRBJ1-1; no clear D gene. CDR3 length equals 16 residues. Trimming removed 4 bases from V and 5 bases from J, with 21 bases in between. Germline CDR1 is SGHRS and CDR2 is YFSETQ.

The chain carries TRBV13 and TRBJ2-2, with 14 bases that match TRBD2. Germline CDR1 PRHDT, CDR2 FYEKMQ (reference sequence). The V and J ends lost 5 bases and 2 bases, in that order; junction bases with no gene match: 4. The CDR3 runs 17 residues. Written as DNA, the CDR3 is TGTGCCAGCAGCATCGGACTAGCGGGGGGCAACACCGGGGAGCTGTTTTTT. Translating it yields CASSIGLAGGNTGELFF.

This clone is deemed medium-sized. The chain recombines TRBV11-3 with TRBJ1-1; the D is unclear. The V gene lost 5 bases and the J gene lost 2 bases, with 9 bases spanning the gap. CDR1 is SGHNT and CDR2 is YENEEA in the germline V gene. CDR3 length equals 13 residues. CDR3 sequence: CASSLSENTEAFF. CDR3 DNA: TGTGCCAGCAGCCTATCGGAAAACACTGAAGCTTTCTTT.